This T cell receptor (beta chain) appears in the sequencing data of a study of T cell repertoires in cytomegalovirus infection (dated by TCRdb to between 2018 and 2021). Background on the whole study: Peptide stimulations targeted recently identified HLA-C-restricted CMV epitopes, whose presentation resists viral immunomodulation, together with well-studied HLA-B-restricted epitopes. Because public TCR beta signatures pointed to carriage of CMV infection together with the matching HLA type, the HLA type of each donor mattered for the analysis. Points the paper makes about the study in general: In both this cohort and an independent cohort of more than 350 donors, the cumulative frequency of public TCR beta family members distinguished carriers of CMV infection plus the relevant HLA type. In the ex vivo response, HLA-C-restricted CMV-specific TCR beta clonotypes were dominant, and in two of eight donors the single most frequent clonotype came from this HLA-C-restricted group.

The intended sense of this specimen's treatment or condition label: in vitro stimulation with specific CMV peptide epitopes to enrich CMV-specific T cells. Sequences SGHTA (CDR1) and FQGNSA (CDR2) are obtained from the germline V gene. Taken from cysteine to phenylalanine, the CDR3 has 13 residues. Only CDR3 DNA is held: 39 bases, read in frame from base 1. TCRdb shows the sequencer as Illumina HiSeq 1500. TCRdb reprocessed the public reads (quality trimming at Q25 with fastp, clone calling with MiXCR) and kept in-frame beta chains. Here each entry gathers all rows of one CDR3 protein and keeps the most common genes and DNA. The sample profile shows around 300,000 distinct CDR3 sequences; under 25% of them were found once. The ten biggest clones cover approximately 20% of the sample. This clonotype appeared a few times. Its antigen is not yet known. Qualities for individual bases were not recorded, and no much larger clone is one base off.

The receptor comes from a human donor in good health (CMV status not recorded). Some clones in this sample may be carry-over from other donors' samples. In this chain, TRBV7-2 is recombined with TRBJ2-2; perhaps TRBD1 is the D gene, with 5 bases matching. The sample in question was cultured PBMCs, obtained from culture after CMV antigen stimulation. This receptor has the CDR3 CGQWQDITGELFF. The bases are TGTGGGCAGTGGCAGGACATCACCGGGGAGCTGTTTTTT.